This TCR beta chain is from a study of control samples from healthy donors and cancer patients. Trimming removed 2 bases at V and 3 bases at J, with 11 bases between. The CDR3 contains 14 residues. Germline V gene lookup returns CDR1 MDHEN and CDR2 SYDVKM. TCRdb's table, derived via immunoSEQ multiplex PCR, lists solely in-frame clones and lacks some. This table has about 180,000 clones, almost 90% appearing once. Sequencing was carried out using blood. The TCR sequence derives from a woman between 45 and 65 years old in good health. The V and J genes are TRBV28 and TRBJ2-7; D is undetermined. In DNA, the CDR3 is TGTGCCAGCAGTTTAGCCAGAGAGCGCTACGAGCAGTACTTC. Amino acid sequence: CASSLARERYEQYF. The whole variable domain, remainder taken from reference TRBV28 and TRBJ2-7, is DVKVTQSSRYLVKRTGEKVFLECVQDMDHENMFWYRQDPGLGLRLIYFSYDVKMKEKGDIPEGYSVSREKKERFSLILESASTNQTSMYLCASSLARERYEQYFGPGTRLTVT.